The text below deals with one TCR beta chain. The antigen is undetermined. The V end lost 2 bases, the J end lost 4 bases, and 21 bases lay between the germline ends. The germline CDR1 and CDR2 sequences are MGHRA and YSYEKL. The CDR3 loop spans 18 amino acids. The sample belongs to a study of cytomegalovirus exposure and HLA in healthy donors. A multiplex PCR was run with 60 Vbeta primers and 13 Jbeta primers. Clones were sequenced by immunoSEQ multiplex PCR, and TCRdb holds only the in-frame ones, with some missing. Counted here are more than 120,000 clones, roughly 80% occurring once; the ten biggest clones make up roughly 2.8%. Study observations and caveats: Investigators reported 150 to 200 TCR beta chains as tied to cytomegalovirus.

V gene TRBV4-1 combines with J gene TRBJ1-5; D gene unclear. The sample consisted of PBMCs. The receptor's source is a woman in her twenties or thirties in good health and CMV-seronegative. CDR3 nucleotide sequence: TGCGCCAGCAGCCAAAAAGATATGAGGGCGCCTGGGAATCAGCCCCAGCATTTT. As protein: CASSQKDMRAPGNQPQHF.